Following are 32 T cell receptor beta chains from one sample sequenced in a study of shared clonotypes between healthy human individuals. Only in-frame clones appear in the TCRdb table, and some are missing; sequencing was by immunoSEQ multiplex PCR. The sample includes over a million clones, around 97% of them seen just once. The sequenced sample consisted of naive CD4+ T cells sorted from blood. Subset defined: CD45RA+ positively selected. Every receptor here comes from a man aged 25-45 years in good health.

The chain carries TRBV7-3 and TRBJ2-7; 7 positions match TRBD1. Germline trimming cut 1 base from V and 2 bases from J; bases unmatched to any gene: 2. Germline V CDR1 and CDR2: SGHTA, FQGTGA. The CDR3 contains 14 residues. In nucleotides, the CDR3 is TGTGCCAGCAGCTTAAAACAGGGGACCTACGAGCAGTACTTC. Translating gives CASSLKQGTYEQYF.

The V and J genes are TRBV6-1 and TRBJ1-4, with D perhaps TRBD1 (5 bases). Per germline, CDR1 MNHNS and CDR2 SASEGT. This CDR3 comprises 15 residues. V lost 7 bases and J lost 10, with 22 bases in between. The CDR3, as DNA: TGTGCCAGCACCACAATGACAGCCCAGAGCGGAAAACTGTTTTTT. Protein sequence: CASTTMTAQSGKLFF.

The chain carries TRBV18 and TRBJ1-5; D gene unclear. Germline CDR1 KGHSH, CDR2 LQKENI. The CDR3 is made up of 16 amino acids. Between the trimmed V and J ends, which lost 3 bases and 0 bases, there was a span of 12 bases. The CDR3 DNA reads TGTGCCAGCTCACCTCGCCAAGAGAATAGCAATCAGCCCCAGCATTTT. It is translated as CASSPRQENSNQPQHF.

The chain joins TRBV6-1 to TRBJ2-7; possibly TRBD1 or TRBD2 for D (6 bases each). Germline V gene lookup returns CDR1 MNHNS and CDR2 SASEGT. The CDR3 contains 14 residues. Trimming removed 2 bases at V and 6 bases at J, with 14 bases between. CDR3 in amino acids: CASSEISGAGEQYF. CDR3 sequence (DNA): TGTGCCAGCAGTGAAATATCGGGGGCTGGCGAGCAGTACTTC.

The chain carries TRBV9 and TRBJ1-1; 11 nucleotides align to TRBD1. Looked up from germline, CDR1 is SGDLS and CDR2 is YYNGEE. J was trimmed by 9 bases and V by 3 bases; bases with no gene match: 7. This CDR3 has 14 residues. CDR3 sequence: CASSARTGGAKAFF. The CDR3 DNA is TGTGCCAGCAGCGCCCGGACAGGGGGCGCGAAAGCTTTCTTT.

Written as DNA, the CDR3 is TGTGCCAGCAGCTTACTGGGGGAGGCCGGGGAGCTGTTTTTT. This sequence encodes CASSLLGEAGELFF. The chain recombines TRBV7-6 with TRBJ2-2, with a weak D call TRBD2 (6 bases). The CDR3 runs to 14 residues. The V gene's germline CDR1 is SGHVS and CDR2 FNYEAQ. Trimming shortened V by 2 bases and J by 6 bases, and 10 bases separated the two germline ends.

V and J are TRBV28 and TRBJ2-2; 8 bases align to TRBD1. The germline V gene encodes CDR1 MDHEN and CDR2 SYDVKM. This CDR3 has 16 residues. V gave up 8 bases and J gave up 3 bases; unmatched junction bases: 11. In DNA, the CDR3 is TGTGCCAGCCTAACCCTCGGCAGGGGGCACACCGGGGAGCTGTTTTTT. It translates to CASLTLGRGHTGELFF. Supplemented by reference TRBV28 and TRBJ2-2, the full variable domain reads DVKVTQSSRYLVKRTGEKVFLECVQDMDHENMFWYRQDPGLGLRLIYFSYDVKMKEKGDIPEGYSVSREKKERFSLILESASTNQTSMYLCASLTLGRGHTGELFFGEGSRLTVL.

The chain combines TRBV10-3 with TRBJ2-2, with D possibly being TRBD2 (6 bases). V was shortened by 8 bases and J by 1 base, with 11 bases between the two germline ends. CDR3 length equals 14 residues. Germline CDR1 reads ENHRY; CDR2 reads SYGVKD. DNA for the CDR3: TGTGCCATCCGCGACGGGAGGAACACCGGGGAGCTGTTTTTT. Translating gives CAIRDGRNTGELFF.

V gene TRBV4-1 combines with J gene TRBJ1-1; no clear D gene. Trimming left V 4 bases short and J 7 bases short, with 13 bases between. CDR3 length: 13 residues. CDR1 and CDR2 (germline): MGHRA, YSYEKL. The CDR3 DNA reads TGCGCCAGCAGCCTTGCTTTTGGGCTTGAAGCTTTCTTT. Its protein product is CASSLAFGLEAFF.

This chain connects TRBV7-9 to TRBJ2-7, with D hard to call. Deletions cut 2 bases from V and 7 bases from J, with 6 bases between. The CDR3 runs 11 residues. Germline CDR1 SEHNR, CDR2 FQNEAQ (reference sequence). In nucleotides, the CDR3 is TGTGCCAGCAGCTTAAAGGTAGAGCAGTACTTC. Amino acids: CASSLKVEQYF.

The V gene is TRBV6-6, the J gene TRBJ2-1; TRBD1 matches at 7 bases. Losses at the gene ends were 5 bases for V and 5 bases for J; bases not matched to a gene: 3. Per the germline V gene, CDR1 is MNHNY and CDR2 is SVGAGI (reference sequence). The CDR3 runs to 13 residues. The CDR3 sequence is CASSRDRNNEQFF. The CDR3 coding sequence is TGTGCCAGCAGTCGGGACAGAAACAATGAGCAGTTCTTC.

The DNA of the CDR3 is TGTGCCAGCAGCATACTAGCAGACTTCTACAATGAGCAGTTCTTC. Translation gives CASSILADFYNEQFF. This chain links TRBV11-2 with TRBJ2-1; perhaps TRBD2 as D (6 bases). V was clipped by 5 bases and J by 3 bases, with 14 bases between them. The CDR3 consists of 15 residues. In germline, CDR1 is SGHAT, CDR2 FQNNGV.

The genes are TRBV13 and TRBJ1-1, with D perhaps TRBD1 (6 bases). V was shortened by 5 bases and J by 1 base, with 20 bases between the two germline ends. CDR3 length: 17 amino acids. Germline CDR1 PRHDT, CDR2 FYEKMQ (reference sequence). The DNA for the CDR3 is TGTGCCAGCAGCAGGTCCGGGACACTTCTTAAGAACACTGAAGCTTTCTTT. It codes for CASSRSGTLLKNTEAFF. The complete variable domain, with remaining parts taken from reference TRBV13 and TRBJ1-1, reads AAGVIQSPRHLIKEKRETATLKCYPIPRHDTVYWYQQGPGQDPQFLISFYEKMQSDKGSIPDRFSAQQFSDYHSELNMSSLELGDSALYFCASSRSGTLLKNTEAFFGQGTRLTVV.

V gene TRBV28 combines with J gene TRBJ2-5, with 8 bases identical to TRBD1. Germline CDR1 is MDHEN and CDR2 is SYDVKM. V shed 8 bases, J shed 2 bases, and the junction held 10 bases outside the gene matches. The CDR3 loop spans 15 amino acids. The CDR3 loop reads CASVPFTGGQETQYF. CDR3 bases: TGTGCCAGCGTTCCCTTCACAGGGGGTCAAGAGACCCAGTACTTC.

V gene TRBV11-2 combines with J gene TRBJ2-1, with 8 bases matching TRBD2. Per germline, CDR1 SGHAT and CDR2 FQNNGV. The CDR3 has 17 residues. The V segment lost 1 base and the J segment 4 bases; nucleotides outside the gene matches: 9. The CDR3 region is CASSLGLAGGLYNEQFF. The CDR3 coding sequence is TGTGCCAGCAGCTTAGGTCTGGCGGGAGGCCTATACAATGAGCAGTTCTTC.

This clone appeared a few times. CDR3 in amino acids: CASSYTGTSGSTNEQYF. As DNA, the CDR3 is TGTGCCAGCAGCTATACCGGGACTAGCGGGAGTACCAACGAGCAGTACTTC. The chain has TRBV7-9 and TRBJ2-7, with 14 bases lining up with TRBD2. The ends lost 4 bases at V and 5 bases at J; junction bases unmatched: 10. Germline CDR1 reads SEHNR; CDR2 reads FQNEAQ (reference sequence). The CDR3 consists of 17 residues.

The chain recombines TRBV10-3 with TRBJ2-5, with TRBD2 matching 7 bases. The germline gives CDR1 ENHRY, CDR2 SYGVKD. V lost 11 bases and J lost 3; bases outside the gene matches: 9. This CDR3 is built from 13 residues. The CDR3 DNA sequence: TGTGCCGGGGGAGGGGCGCCCAAAGAGACCCAGTACTTC. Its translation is CAGGGAPKETQYF.

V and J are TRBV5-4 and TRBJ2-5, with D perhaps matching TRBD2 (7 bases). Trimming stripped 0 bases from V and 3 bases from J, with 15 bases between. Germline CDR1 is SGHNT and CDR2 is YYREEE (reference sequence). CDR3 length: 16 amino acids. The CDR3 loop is CASSLAVGGGKETQYF. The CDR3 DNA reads TGTGCCAGCAGCTTGGCCGTGGGAGGGGGGAAAGAGACCCAGTACTTC.

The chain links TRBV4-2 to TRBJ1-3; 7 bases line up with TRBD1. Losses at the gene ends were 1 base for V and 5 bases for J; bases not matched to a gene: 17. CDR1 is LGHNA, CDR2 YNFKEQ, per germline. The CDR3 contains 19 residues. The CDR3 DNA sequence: TGTGCCAGCAGCCAAGCCCCCTCCGGATCCGGGACAGCTAGAAACACCATATATTTT. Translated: CASSQAPSGSGTARNTIYF.

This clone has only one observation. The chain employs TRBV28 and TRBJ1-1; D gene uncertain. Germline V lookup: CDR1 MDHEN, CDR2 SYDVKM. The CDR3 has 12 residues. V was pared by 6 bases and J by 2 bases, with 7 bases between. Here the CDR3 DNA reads TGTGCCAGCAGGGTAGGAAACACTGAAGCTTTCTTT. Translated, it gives CASRVGNTEAFF.

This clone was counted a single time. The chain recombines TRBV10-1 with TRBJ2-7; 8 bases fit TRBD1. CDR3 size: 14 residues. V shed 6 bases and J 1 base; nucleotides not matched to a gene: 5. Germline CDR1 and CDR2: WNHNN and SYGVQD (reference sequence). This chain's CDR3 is CASSFGTGSYEQYF. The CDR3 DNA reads TGCGCCAGCAGCTTCGGGACAGGATCCTACGAGCAGTACTTC.

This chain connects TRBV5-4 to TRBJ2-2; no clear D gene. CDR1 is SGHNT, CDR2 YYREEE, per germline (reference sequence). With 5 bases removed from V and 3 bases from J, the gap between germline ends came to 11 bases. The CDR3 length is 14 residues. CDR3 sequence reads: CASSRLEHTGELFF. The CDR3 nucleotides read TGTGCCAGCAGTCGTCTGGAGCACACCGGGGAGCTGTTTTTT.

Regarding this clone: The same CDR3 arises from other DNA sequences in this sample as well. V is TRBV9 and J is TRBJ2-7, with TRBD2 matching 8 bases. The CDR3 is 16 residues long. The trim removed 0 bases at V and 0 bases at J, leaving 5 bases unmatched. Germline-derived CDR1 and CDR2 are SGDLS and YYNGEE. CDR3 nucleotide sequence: TGTGCCAGCAGCGTAGCAGCGGGGGCAAGCTCCTACGAGCAGTACTTC. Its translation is CASSVAAGASSYEQYF.

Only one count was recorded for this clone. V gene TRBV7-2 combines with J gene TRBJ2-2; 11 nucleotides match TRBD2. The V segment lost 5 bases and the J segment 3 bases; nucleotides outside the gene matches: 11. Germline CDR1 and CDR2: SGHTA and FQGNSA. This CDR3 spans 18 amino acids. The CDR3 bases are TGTGCCAGCAGCCAACGCTCCGGGACTAGCGGATACACCGGGGAGCTGTTTTTT. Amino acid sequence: CASSQRSGTSGYTGELFF.

The CDR3, as DNA: TGTGCCAGCGGACCTATTTCTTGGACAACCACAGATACGCAGTATTTT. Translation gives CASGPISWTTTDTQYF. V usage is TRBV5-4 and J usage is TRBJ2-3; tentatively, D is TRBD1 (5 bases). Germline CDR1 and CDR2: SGHNT and YYREEE (reference sequence). CDR3 length: 16 residues. Trimming pared 7 bases from V and 2 bases from J, leaving 20 bases between.

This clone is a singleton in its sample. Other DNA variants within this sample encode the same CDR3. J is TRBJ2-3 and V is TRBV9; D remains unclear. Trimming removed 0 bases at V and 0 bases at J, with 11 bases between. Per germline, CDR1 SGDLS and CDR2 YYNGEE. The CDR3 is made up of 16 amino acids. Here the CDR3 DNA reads TGTGCCAGCAGCGTAGTGGGCGGTACTAGCACAGATACGCAGTATTTT. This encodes CASSVVGGTSTDTQYF.

CDR3: CASSETGEFIGANVLTF. The CDR3 DNA sequence: TGTGCCAGCAGCGAGACAGGGGAATTTATTGGGGCCAACGTCCTGACTTTC. The V and J genes are TRBV4-2 and TRBJ2-6; 8 nucleotides line up with TRBD1. J lost 3 bases, V lost 5 bases, and 9 bases had no gene match. CDR3 length equals 17 residues. Germline values: CDR1 LGHNA, CDR2 YNFKEQ.

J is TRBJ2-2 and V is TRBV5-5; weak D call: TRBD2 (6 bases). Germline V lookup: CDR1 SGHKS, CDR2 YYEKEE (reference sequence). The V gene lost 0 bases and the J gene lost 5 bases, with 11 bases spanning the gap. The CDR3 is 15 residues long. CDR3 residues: CASSLAGGRTGELFF. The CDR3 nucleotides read TGTGCCAGCAGCTTGGCCGGGGGACGAACCGGGGAGCTGTTTTTT. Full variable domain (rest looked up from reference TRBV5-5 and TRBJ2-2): DAGVTQSPTHLIKTRGQQVTLRCSPISGHKSVSWYQQVLGQGPQFIFQYYEKEERGRGNFPDRFSARQFPNYSSELNVNALLLGDSALYLCASSLAGGRTGELFFGEGSRLTVL.

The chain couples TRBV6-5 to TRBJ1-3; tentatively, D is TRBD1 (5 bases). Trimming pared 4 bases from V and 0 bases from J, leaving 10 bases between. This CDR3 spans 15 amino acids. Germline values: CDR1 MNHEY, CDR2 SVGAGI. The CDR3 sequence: CASSLDMSSGNTIYF. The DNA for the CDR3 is TGTGCCAGCAGTTTGGACATGAGCTCTGGAAACACCATATATTTT.

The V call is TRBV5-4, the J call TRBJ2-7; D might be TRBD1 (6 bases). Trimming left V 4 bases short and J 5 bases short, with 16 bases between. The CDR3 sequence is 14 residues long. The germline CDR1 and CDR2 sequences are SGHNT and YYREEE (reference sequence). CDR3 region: CASSNPQGIDEQYF. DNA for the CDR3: TGTGCCAGCAGCAATCCACAGGGTATCGACGAGCAGTACTTC.

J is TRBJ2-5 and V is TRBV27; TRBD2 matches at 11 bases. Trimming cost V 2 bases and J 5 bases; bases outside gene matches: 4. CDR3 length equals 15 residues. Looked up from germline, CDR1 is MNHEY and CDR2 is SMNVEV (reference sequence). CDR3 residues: CASSLRRLAGETQYF. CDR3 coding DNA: TGTGCCAGCAGTTTACGCCGACTAGCGGGGGAGACCCAGTACTTC.

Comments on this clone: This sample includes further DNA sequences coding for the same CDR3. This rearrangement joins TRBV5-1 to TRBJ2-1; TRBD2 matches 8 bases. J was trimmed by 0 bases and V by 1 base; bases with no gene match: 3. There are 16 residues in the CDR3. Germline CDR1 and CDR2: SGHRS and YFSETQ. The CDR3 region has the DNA TGCGCCAGCAGCTTGAGCAGCGGGAGCTCCTACAATGAGCAGTTCTTC. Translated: CASSLSSGSSYNEQFF.